This T cell receptor beta chain was captured by sequencing in a study of technical replicates of blood from a few donors listed by TCRdb under 2017. Libraries were constructed by the immunoSEQ multiplex PCR assay. The table comes from immuneACCESS by way of TCRdb, which keeps in-frame sequences with V and J called. Part of the clones is missing from these tables; in studies checked, under half for an unresolved V gene and the rest for unknown reasons. The sample yields approximately 79,000 clones; approximately 95% were counted once. The ten largest clones take up around 0.24% of the sample. Notes on this clone: Its antigen is unknown. Base quality data are lacking; no much larger clone is found one base away.

The CDR3 numbers 19 residues from cysteine through phenylalanine. Only the CDR3 part of the read is kept: 57 bases, read in frame from the first base. The V and J ends are trimmed by 0 bases and 0 bases, leaving 17 bases between them. The germline V gene (reference sequence) sets CDR1 to LNHNV and CDR2 to YYDKDF. The specimen sequenced was T cells isolated from PBMCs. This clonotype was sampled from a human donor in good health. The chain joins TRBV15 to TRBJ1-4; the D gene cannot be resolved reliably. CDR3 region: CATSRDSNYAGTTNEKLFF. In nucleotides, the sequence is TGTGCCACCAGCAGAGATTCGAATTACGCGGGAACAACTAATGAAAAACTGTTTTTT.